This T cell receptor beta chain was documented in a study of control samples from healthy donors and cancer patients. The sample holds a few counts of this clone. TCRdb keeps only in-frame clones here, not all; method: immunoSEQ multiplex PCR. The sample carries about 96,000 clones, 85% to 95% recorded once. From germline, CDR1 is SGHAT and CDR2 FQNNGV. The CDR3 runs to 15 residues. With V trimmed by 3 bases and J by 6 bases, 6 bases remained unmatched. Input material: blood. This sequence joins TRBV11-2 and TRBJ2-1, with 9 bases aligning to TRBD2. The receptor's source is a man aged 18 to 30 in good health. The CDR3 DNA follows: TGTGCCAGCAGCTTTACAGCGGGGGGCCGCAATGAGCAGTTCTTC. This gives the protein CASSFTAGGRNEQFF.